This is a list of T cell receptor beta chains from one sample in a study of cytomegalovirus exposure and HLA in healthy donors. Libraries were prepared by immunoSEQ multiplex PCR; TCRdb keeps only in-frame clonotypes and omits some of them. The data show 100,000 to 120,000 clones, around 73% seen once. Sample: PBMCs. Receptors originate from a woman in her twenties or thirties in good health and CMV-seropositive. CDR3s include the opening cysteine and the closing phenylalanine or tryptophan. D genes are given only for firm matches. Not all rows give a size; the values are once, few, many and, for expanded clones, a class.

J,V,D,size,DNA,CDR3
TRBJ1-2,TRBV5-6,.,.,TGTGCCAGCAGCTTAGACAGATATGGCTACACCTTC,CASSLDRYGYTF
TRBJ1-1,TRBV27,TRBD1,.,TGTGCCAGCAGTTTATACGTTACAGGGGGAAAAGTAGCTGAAGCTTTCTTT,CASSLYVTGGKVAEAFF
TRBJ2-5,TRBV5-4,.,once,TGTGCCAGCAGGATGAGGCCAGATCAAGAGACCCAGTACTTC,CASRMRPDQETQYF
TRBJ2-5,TRBV18,.,.,TGTGCCAGCTCACCAAGGGCAGGGGCTTATGAGACCCAGTACTTC,CASSPRAGAYETQYF
TRBJ1-5,TRBV30,.,many,TGTGCCTGGAACCCAGGAAGGGGAAGCAATCAGCCCCAGCATTTT,CAWNPGRGSNQPQHF
TRBJ2-3,TRBV5-4,TRBD2,.,TGTGCCAGCAGCGCCCACCCTCTAGCGGGGGCCACAGATACGCAGTATTTT,CASSAHPLAGATDTQYF
TRBJ1-1,TRBV7-9,.,.,TGTGCCAGCAACCCACTCGGGGGGGGGACTGAAGCTTTCTTT,CASNPLGGGTEAFF
TRBJ1-1,TRBV6-5,.,.,TGTGCCAGCAGTTACTCCCCGGGAGCCGGCACTGAAGCTTTCTTT,CASSYSPGAGTEAFF
TRBJ1-4,TRBV28,.,.,TGTGCCAGCAGTTTTCAGGGTAATGAAAAACTGTTTTTT,CASSFQGNEKLFF
TRBJ2-1,TRBV19,TRBD2,.,TGTGCCAGTAGTACCTCCGGGACTAGCAATGAGCAGTTCTTC,CASSTSGTSNEQFF
TRBJ1-2,TRBV19,.,few,TGTGCCAGTAGTTCCTACCCCGAGGGAAGTGGCTACACCTTC,CASSSYPEGSGYTF
TRBJ2-7,TRBV6-5,TRBD1,.,TGTGCCAGCACCCCCACCGGGGACAGGGCCTACGAGCAGTACTTC,CASTPTGDRAYEQYF
TRBJ2-1,TRBV21-1,.,.,TGTGCCAGCAGCTCTCCCCCGGGACTAGCGGGAGGCCAGGGCTACAATGAGCAGTTCTTC,CASSSPPGLAGGQGYNEQFF
TRBJ1-5,TRBV7-8,TRBD1,few,TGTGCCAGCAGCCCACAGGGACAGCTTAGCAATCAGCCCCAGCATTTT,CASSPQGQLSNQPQHF
TRBJ2-7,TRBV11-2,TRBD2,.,TGTGCCAGCAGCTTAGTCGGGGGGATTTTTAGCGAGCAGTACTTC,CASSLVGGIFSEQYF
TRBJ2-1,TRBV6-6,.,once,TGTGCCAGCAGTTACTCTGGTAGCGCTTGGTATGAGCAGTTCTTC,CASSYSGSAWYEQFF
TRBJ2-7,TRBV5-8,.,.,TGTGCCAGCAGCTTGTCAGGGTACTCCTACGAGCAGTACTTC,CASSLSGYSYEQYF
TRBJ1-5,TRBV25-1,.,.,TGTGCCAGCAGTGAGCACTATAGCAATCAGCCCCAGCATTTT,CASSEHYSNQPQHF
TRBJ1-1,TRBV6-1,TRBD1,.,TGTGCCAGCAGCAGGGACAGGTGGGCTGAAGCTTTCTTT,CASSRDRWAEAFF
TRBJ2-5,TRBV14,.,few,TGTGCCAGCAGCTCCCGACAGGCACCCCAAGAGACCCAGTACTTC,CASSSRQAPQETQYF
TRBJ2-3,TRBV15,.,few,TGTGCCACCCAGTCTAGCGCAGATACGCAGTATTTT,CATQSSADTQYF
TRBJ1-1,TRBV27,.,.,TGTGCCAGCATCGGCGGGGTGATGACTGAAGCTTTCTTT,CASIGGVMTEAFF
TRBJ2-7,TRBV5-8,.,.,TGTGCCAGCAGCTCCGTTATGGGCCCAAAAAACTCCTACGAGCAGTACTTC,CASSSVMGPKNSYEQYF
TRBJ2-2,TRBV7-9,.,few,TGTGCCAGCAGCGTAGCGACAGGAACCAACACCGGGGAGCTGTTTTTT,CASSVATGTNTGELFF
TRBJ1-1,TRBV5-1,TRBD1,.,TGCGCCAGCTATGACAGGGGTAACACTGAAGCTTTCTTT,CASYDRGNTEAFF
TRBJ1-3,TRBV5-8,.,once,TGTGCCGAGGGACAAGACAATCTCTCTGGAAACACCATATATTTT,CAEGQDNLSGNTIYF
TRBJ2-2,TRBV15,.,.,TGTGCCACCAGCAGAGCCTCCGGGGAGCTGTTTTTT,CATSRASGELFF
TRBJ2-1,TRBV27,.,.,TGTGCCAGCAGTTTTCGGGGCTACAATGAGCAGTTCTTC,CASSFRGYNEQFF
TRBJ1-1,TRBV19,.,.,TGTGCCAGTAGTATAACTAGTGGGACTGAAGCTTTCTTT,CASSITSGTEAFF
TRBJ1-2,TRBV6-5,TRBD1,.,TGTGCCAGCATTGGTATTCGACAGGGGACTTCTGGCTACACCTTC,CASIGIRQGTSGYTF
TRBJ2-3,TRBV27,TRBD2,.,TGTGCCAGCAGTCCACGACTAGCGGGAAGTTTATCGGGATATACGCAGTATTTT,CASSPRLAGSLSGYTQYF
TRBJ1-2,TRBV15,.,.,TGTGCCACCAGCGGGGGGGCGTTAGGTGGCTACACCTTC,CATSGGALGGYTF